The next 15 T cell receptor beta chains were all read from a single sample in a study of response to subunit inactivated influenza vaccine. TCRdb ran MiXCR on the RT-PCR reads and lists one entry per CDR3 protein. The sample includes 150,000 to 200,000 distinct CDR3 sequences, 11% of them seen just once. Sequences were derived from non-naive T cells sorted from PBMCs, sampled 35 to 45 days after vaccination. The receptors stem from a man in his fifties who received an inactivated influenza vaccine.

V is TRBV4-3 and J is TRBJ2-7; D may be TRBD2 (6 bases). Germline V gene lookup returns CDR1 LGHNA and CDR2 YSLEER. V dropped 0 bases and J dropped 4 bases, with 13 bases sitting between them. The CDR3 covers 15 residues. Here the CDR3 reads CASSQDSRDGYEQYF. In DNA form, the CDR3 reads TGCGCCAGCAGCCAAGATTCGCGGGATGGGTACGAGCAGTACTTC.

The chain employs TRBV20-1 and TRBJ2-1; 9 positions match TRBD1. Germline V gene data show CDR1 as DFQATT and CDR2 as SNEGSKA (reference sequence). The CDR3 is 14 residues long. V dropped 6 bases and J dropped 2; count of bases not matched to a gene: 5. CDR3: CSALGQGTYNEQFF. In nucleotides, the CDR3 is TGCAGTGCCCTAGGACAGGGGACCTACAATGAGCAGTTCTTC.

The chain links TRBV11-2 to TRBJ2-6; D is tentatively TRBD1 or TRBD2 (5 bases each). Trimming removed 6 bases at V and 0 bases at J, with 9 bases between. The germline gives CDR1 SGHAT, CDR2 FQNNGV. The CDR3 sequence is 15 residues long. This CDR3 is CASSEGYSGANVLTF. The CDR3 DNA reads as TGTGCCAGCAGTGAGGGGTACTCTGGGGCCAACGTCCTGACTTTC.

This clonotype has ten or more counts. This rearrangement joins TRBV4-2 to TRBJ1-1; no clear D gene. Trimming left V 0 bases short and J 3 bases short, with 8 bases between. Germline CDR1 reads LGHNA; CDR2 reads YNFKEQ. This CDR3 comprises 14 residues. CDR3 coding DNA: TGTGCCAGCAGCCAAGAGGGTAGGGACACTGAAGCTTTCTTT. Residues: CASSQEGRDTEAFF.

This clonotype was seen only a few times. The chain is built from TRBV7-3 and TRBJ2-1; 14 nucleotides match TRBD2. CDR1 SGHTA and CDR2 FQGTGA come from the germline V gene. CDR3 length: 16 amino acids. After removal of 5 bases from V and 8 bases from J, the junction contained 8 bases not matched to a gene. The DNA of the CDR3 is TGTGCCAGCAGCCCTAAGGGGACTAGCGGGAGCGATGAGCAGTTCTTC. Encoded protein: CASSPKGTSGSDEQFF.

This sequence joins TRBV5-6 and TRBJ2-3; 12 bases are shared with TRBD2. This CDR3 contains 16 residues. With V trimmed by 4 bases and J by 5 bases, 8 bases remained unmatched. Per the germline V gene, CDR1 is SGHDT and CDR2 is YYEEEE. CDR3 in DNA: TGTGCCAGCAGCCCCAAACTAGCGGGAGGAATAGATACGCAGTATTTT. Translation gives CASSPKLAGGIDTQYF.

The rearrangement joins TRBV12-3 or TRBV12-4 to TRBJ1-1, with D perhaps TRBD1 (5 bases). V was pared by 3 bases and J by 0 bases, with 8 bases between. There are 14 residues in the CDR3. The CDR3 region is CASSFSGMNTEAFF. As DNA, the CDR3 is TGTGCCAGCAGTTTTTCAGGGATGAACACTGAAGCTTTCTTT.

The chain uses TRBV5-1 and TRBJ2-7; 10 nucleotides agree with TRBD2. This CDR3 is 14 amino acids long. Germline V CDR1 and CDR2: SGHRS, YFSETQ. V shed 3 bases, J shed 6 bases, and the junction held 6 bases outside the gene matches. CDR3 sequence: CASSSPSGSGEQYF. CDR3 nucleotides: TGCGCCAGCAGCTCCCCTAGCGGGAGTGGCGAGCAGTACTTC. The variable domain in full, with the rest retrieved from reference TRBV5-1 and TRBJ2-7, is KAGVTQTPRYLIKTRGQQVTLSCSPISGHRSVSWYQQTPGQGLQFLFEYFSETQRNKGNFPGRFSGRQFSNSRSEMNVSTLELGDSALYLCASSSPSGSGEQYFGPGTRLTVT.

This clonotype was seen at least ten times. The genes are TRBV5-1 and TRBJ2-7; D remains unclear. This CDR3 contains 14 residues. The germline gives CDR1 SGHRS, CDR2 YFSETQ. V was shortened by 2 bases and J by 0 bases, with 9 bases between the two germline ends. As DNA, the CDR3 is TGCGCCAGCAGCTTCGACGGAATCTCCTACGAGCAGTACTTC. This gives the protein CASSFDGISYEQYF.

To note about this clonotype: Mismatch with germline at one junction end may stem from a read error. The chain carries TRBV10-1 and TRBJ1-1, with a tentative D call TRBD1 (6 bases). The germline CDR1 and CDR2 sequences are WNHNN and SYGVQD (reference sequence). The CDR3 is 15 amino acids. CDR3 amino acids: CASIEEGVGDTEAFF. CDR3 DNA sequence: TGCGCCAGCATTGAGGAGGGGGTGGGCGACACTGAAGCTTTCTTT.

This clonotype was observed a handful of times. J is TRBJ1-1 and V is TRBV20-1; D might be TRBD1 (6 bases). CDR3 length equals 15 residues. The V end was cut by 3 bases, the J end by 1 base, with 15 bases between. Germline assignment: CDR1 DFQATT and CDR2 SNEGSKA (reference sequence). The DNA for the CDR3 is TGCAGTGCTAGTGGGGCAGGGGAGAGGAACACTGAAGCTTTCTTT. It translates to CSASGAGERNTEAFF.

This clonotype was observed at least ten times. This rearrangement joins TRBV14 to TRBJ2-7; D gene uncertain. This CDR3 spans 13 amino acids. The V end lost 4 bases, the J end lost 5 bases, and 12 bases lay between the germline ends. Germline CDR1 reads SGHDN; CDR2 reads FVKESK. The CDR3 DNA is TGTGCCAGCAGCCTCATGGGCGGCGACGAGCAGTACTTC. Protein product: CASSLMGGDEQYF.

In this sample, this clonotype turned up many times. The rearrangement links TRBV10-3 to TRBJ1-5; weak D call: TRBD1 (6 bases). This CDR3 contains 13 residues. CDR1 is ENHRY, CDR2 SYGVKD, per germline. Trimming removed 3 bases from V and 9 bases from J, with 12 bases in between. The CDR3 DNA is TGTGCCATCAGTGAAGACAGGCGGGGGCCCCAGCATTTT. It translates to CAISEDRRGPQHF.

The rearrangement links TRBV2 to TRBJ1-2; D possibly corresponds to TRBD1 (5 bases). The CDR3 totals 12 residues. V lost 6 bases and J lost 4, with 9 bases in between. Germline V gene sequence: CDR1 SNHLY, CDR2 FYNNEI. CDR3: CASRGGAYGYTF. The CDR3 coding sequence is TGTGCCAGCAGGGGGGGTGCCTATGGCTACACCTTC. Filled out from reference TRBV2 and TRBJ1-2, the complete variable domain reads EPEVTQTPSHQVTQMGQEVILRCVPISNHLYFYWYRQILGQKVEFLVSFYNNEISEKSEIFDDQFSVERPDGSNFTLKIRSTKLEDSAMYFCASRGGAYGYTFGSGTRLTVV.

The rearrangement uses TRBV7-3 and TRBJ2-1; D is tentatively TRBD1 or TRBD2 (6 bases each). Trimming cost V 1 base and J 2 bases, with 9 bases left between them. The CDR3 has 15 residues. Per germline, CDR1 SGHTA and CDR2 FQGTGA. The CDR3 spells CASSLMGGPYNEQFF. The CDR3 DNA follows: TGTGCCAGCAGCTTAATGGGGGGCCCCTACAATGAGCAGTTCTTC. Variable domain in full (rest from reference TRBV7-3 and TRBJ2-1): GAGVSQTPSNKVTEKGKYVELRCDPISGHTALYWYRQSLGQGPEFLIYFQGTGAADDSGLPNDRFFAVRPEGSVSTLKIQRTERGDSAVYLCASSLMGGPYNEQFFGPGTRLTVL.